Following are 2 T cell receptor beta chains from one sample sequenced in a study of blood T cell repertoires in COVID-19 (TCRdb year 2020). Preparation of the library involved the immunoSEQ multiplex PCR assay. Sourced from immuneACCESS, this table was stored by TCRdb with only in-frame sequences that have V and J called. A share of the clones is absent; for the studies checked, an unresolved V gene accounts for under half, and the remainder has no known explanation. A total of some 150,000 clones appear in this sample, roughly 84% of them only once. The ten top clones hold 5% to 7% of the sample. The sequenced sample was PBMCs or T cells enriched from blood (not recorded which). The receptor source for this set is a woman aged 45 to 65 who had been exposed to COVID-19.

The chain couples TRBV3-1 (or the pseudogene TRBV3-2) to TRBJ1-2; 7 nucleotides match TRBD1. V was clipped by 6 bases and J by 4 bases; unmatched bases: 8. This CDR3 is built from 14 residues. Germline assignment: CDR1 LGHDT and CDR2 YNNKEL (reference sequence). The CDR3 reads CASRLASGGYGYTF. The CDR3 DNA follows: TGTGCCAGCAGACTTGCCTCAGGGGGCTATGGCTACACCTTC.

The chain uses TRBV10-3 and TRBJ1-2; TRBD1 matches at 11 bases. In germline, CDR1 is ENHRY, CDR2 SYGVKD. The J segment lost 10 bases and the V segment lost 10 bases, leaving 11 bases of the junction unmatched. This CDR3 spans 13 amino acids. Here the CDR3 reads CATSGTGGFLYTF. In DNA, the CDR3 is TGTGCCACTAGCGGGACAGGGGGTTTCCTCTACACCTTC.